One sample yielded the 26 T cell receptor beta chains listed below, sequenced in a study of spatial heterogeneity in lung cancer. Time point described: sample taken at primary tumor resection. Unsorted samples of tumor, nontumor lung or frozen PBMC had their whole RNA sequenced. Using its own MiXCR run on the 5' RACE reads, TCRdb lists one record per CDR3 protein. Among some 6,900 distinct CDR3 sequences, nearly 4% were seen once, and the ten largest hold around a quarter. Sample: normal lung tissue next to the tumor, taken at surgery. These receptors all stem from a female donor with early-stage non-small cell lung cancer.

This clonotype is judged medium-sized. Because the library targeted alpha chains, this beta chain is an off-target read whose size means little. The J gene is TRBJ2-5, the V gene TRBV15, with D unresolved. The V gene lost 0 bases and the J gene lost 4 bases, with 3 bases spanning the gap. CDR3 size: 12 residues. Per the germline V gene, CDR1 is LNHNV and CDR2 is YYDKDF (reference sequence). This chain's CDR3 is CATSRELETQYF. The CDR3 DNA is TGTGCCACCAGCAGAGAACTAGAGACCCAGTACTTC.

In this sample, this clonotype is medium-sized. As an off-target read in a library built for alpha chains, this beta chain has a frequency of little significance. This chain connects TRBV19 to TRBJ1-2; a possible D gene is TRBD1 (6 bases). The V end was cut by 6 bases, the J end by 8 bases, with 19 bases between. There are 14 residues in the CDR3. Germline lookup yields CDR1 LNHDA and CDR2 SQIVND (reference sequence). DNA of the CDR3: TGTGCCAGTAGCCCATCTGGGACAAAGGGGGGCTACACCTTC. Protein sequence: CASSPSGTKGGYTF. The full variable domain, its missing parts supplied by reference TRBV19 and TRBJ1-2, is DGGITQSPKYLFRKEGQNVTLSCEQNLNHDAMYWYRQDPGQGLRLIYYSQIVNDFQKGDIAEGYSVSREKKESFPLTVTSAQKNPTAFYLCASSPSGTKGGYTFGSGTRLTVV.

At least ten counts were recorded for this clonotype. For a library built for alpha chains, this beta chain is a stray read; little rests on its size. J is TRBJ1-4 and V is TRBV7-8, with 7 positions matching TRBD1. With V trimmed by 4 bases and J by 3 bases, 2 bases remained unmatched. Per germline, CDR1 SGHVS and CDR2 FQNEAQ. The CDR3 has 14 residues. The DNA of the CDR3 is TGTGCCAGCAGCTCCGGGACAGCTAATGAAAAACTGTTTTTT. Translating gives CASSSGTANEKLFF.

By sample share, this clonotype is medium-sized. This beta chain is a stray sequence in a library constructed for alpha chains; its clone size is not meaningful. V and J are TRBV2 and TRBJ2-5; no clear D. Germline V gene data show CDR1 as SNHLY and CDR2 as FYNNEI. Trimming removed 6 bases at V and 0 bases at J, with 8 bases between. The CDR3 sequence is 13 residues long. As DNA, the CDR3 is TGTGCCAGCAGCCAACGGGACCAAGAGACCCAGTACTTC. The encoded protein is CASSQRDQETQYF.

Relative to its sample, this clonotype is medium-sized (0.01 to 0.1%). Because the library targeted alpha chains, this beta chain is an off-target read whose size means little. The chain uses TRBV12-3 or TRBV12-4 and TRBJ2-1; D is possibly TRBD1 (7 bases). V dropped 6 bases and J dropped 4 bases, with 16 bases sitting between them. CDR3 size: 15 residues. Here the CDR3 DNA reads TGTGCCAGCAGCCCAGACAGGGACTGGTACAATGAGCAGTTCTTC. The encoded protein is CASSPDRDWYNEQFF.

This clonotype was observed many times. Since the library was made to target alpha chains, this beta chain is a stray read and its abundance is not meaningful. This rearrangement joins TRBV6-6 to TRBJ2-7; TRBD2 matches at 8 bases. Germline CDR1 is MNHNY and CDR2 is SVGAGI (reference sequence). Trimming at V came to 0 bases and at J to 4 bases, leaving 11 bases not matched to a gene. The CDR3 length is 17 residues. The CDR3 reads CASSYSRVAGRIYEQYF. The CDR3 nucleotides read TGTGCCAGCAGTTACTCCCGAGTAGCGGGGAGGATATACGAGCAGTACTTC.

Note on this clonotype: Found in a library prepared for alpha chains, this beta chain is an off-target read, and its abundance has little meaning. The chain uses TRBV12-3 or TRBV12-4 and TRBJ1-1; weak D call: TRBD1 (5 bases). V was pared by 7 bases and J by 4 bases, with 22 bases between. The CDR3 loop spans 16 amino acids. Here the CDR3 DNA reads TGTGCCAGCACCCTCAGGGCAACGAGGGGAGGCACTGAAGCTTTCTTT. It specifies CASTLRATRGGTEAFF.

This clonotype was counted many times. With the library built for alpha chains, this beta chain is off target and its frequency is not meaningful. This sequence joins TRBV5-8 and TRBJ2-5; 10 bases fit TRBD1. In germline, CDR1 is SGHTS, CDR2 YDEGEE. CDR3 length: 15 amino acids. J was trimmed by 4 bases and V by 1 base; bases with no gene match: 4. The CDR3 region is CASSLTGTGAETQYF. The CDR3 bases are TGTGCCAGCAGCTTGACCGGGACAGGGGCAGAGACCCAGTACTTC.

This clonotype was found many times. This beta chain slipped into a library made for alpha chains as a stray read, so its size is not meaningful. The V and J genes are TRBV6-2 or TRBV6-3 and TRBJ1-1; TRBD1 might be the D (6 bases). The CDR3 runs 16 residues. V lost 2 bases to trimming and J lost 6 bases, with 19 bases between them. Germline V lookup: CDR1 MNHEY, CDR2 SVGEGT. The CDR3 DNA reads TGTGCCAGCAGTTACGGGGGCAGGTTGAGGGCATCTGAAGCTTTCTTT. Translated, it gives CASSYGGRLRASEAFF.

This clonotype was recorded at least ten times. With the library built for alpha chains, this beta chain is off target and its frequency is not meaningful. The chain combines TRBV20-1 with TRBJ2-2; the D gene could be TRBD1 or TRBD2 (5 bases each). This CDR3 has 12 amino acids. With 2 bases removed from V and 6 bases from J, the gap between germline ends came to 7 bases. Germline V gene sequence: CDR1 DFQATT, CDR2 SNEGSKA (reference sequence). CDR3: CSARRGAGELFF. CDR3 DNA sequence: TGCAGTGCTAGAAGAGGGGCCGGGGAGCTGTTTTTT.

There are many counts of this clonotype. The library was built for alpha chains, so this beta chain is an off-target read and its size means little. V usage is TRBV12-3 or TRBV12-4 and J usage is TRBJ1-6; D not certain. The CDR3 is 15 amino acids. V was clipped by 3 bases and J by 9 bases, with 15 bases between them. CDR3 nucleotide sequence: TGTGCCAGCAGTTTTGGAGGTATGGGCGGTTCACCCCTCCACTTT. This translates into CASSFGGMGGSPLHF.

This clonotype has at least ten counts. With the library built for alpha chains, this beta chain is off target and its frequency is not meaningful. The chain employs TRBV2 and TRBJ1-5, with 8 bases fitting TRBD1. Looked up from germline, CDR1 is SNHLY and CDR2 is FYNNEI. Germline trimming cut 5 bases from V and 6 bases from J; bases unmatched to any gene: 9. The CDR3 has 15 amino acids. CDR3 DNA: TGTGCCAGCAGTCCCGCAGGGGGCGAGAGTCAGCCCCAGCATTTT. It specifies CASSPAGGESQPQHF.

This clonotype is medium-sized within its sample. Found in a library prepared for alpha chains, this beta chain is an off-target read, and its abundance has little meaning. The CDR3 DNA sequence: TGTGCCAGCATCAAAAAAAAGGGGGCGGCTCAGCCCCAGCATTTT. Its protein product is CASIKKKGAAQPQHF. J is TRBJ1-5 and V is TRBV7-3, with TRBD1 matching over 7 bases. CDR1 is SGHTA, CDR2 FQGTGA, per germline. V lost 7 bases to trimming and J lost 6 bases; unmatched junction nucleotides: 12. The length of the CDR3 is 15 residues.

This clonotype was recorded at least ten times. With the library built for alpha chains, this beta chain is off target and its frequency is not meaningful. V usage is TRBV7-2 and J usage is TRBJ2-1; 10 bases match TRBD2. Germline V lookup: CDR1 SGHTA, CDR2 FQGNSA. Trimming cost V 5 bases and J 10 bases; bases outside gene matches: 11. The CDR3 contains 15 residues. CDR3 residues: CASSQSGGAGWEQFF. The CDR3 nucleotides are TGTGCCAGCAGCCAAAGCGGGGGGGCCGGTTGGGAGCAGTTCTTC.

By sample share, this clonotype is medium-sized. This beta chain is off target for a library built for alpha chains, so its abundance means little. The CDR3 nucleotides are TGCGCCAGCAGCTTGGGAATTTTGAACACTGAAGCTTTCTTT. As protein: CASSLGILNTEAFF. J is TRBJ1-1 and V is TRBV5-1; D is unresolved. The CDR3 runs 14 residues. Between the trimmed V and J ends, which lost 0 bases and 0 bases, there was a span of 6 bases. Germline loops: CDR1 SGHRS, CDR2 YFSETQ.

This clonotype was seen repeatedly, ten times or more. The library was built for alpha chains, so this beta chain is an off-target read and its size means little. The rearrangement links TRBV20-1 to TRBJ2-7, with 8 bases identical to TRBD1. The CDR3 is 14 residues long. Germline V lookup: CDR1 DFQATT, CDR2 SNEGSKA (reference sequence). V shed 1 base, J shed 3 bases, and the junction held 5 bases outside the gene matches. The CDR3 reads CSARAPTGVYEQYF. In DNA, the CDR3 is TGCAGTGCTAGAGCTCCGACAGGGGTCTACGAGCAGTACTTC.

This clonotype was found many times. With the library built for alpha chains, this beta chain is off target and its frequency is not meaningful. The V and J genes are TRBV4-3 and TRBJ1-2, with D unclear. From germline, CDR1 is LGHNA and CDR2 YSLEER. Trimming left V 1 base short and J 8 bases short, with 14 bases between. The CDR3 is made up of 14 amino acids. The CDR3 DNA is TGCGCCAGCAGCCAAGTACCCGGCAGTGGAGGCTACACCTTC. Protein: CASSQVPGSGGYTF.

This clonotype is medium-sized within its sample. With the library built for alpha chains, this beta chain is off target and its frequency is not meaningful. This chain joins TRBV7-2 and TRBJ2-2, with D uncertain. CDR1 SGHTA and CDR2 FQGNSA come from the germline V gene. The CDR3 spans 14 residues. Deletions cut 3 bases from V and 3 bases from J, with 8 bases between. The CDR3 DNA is TGTGCCAGCAGCTTTAAACAGTACACCGGGGAGCTGTTTTTT. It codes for CASSFKQYTGELFF. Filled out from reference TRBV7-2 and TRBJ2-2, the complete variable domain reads GAGVSQSPSNKVTEKGKDVELRCDPISGHTALYWYRQSLGQGLEFLIYFQGNSAPDKSGLPSDRFSAERTGGSVSTLTIQRTQQEDSAVYLCASSFKQYTGELFFGEGSRLTVL.

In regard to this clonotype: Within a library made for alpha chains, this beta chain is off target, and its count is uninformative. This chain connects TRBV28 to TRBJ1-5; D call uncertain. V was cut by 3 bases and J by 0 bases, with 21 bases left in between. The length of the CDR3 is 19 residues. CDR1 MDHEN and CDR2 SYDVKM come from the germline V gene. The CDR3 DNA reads TGTGCCAGCAGTTTCTCCAAAAGTACTGACAAGAATAGCAATCAGCCCCAGCATTTT. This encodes CASSFSKSTDKNSNQPQHF.

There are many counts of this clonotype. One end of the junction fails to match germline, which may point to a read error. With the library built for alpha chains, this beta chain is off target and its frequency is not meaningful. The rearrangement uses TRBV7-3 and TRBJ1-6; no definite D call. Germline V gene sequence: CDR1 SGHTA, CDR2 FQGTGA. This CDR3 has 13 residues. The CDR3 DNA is TGTGCCAGCAGTTTAAGGGAGAATTCACCCCTCCACTTT. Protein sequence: CASSLRENSPLHF.

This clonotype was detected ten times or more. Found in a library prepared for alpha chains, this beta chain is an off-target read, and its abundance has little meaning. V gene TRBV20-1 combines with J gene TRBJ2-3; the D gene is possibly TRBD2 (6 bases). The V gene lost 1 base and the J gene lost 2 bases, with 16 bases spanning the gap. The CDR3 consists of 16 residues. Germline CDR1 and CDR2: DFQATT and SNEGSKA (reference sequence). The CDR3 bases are TGCAGTGCTAGAGCTCGAGGGCGGGGATCCACAGATACGCAGTATTTT. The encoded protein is CSARARGRGSTDTQYF.

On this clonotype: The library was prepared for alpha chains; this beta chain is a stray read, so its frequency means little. The CDR3 protein is CASSKRYGGAGYNEQFF. The CDR3 DNA sequence: TGTGCCAGCAGCAAACGCTACGGCGGGGCCGGCTACAATGAGCAGTTCTTC. The V and J genes are TRBV7-2 and TRBJ2-1; perhaps TRBD2 as D (6 bases). The CDR3 totals 17 residues. Trimming left V 5 bases short and J 3 bases short, with 20 bases between. Germline V gene lookup returns CDR1 SGHTA and CDR2 FQGNSA. The whole variable domain, remainder taken from reference TRBV7-2 and TRBJ2-1, is GAGVSQSPSNKVTEKGKDVELRCDPISGHTALYWYRQSLGQGLEFLIYFQGNSAPDKSGLPSDRFSAERTGGSVSTLTIQRTQQEDSAVYLCASSKRYGGAGYNEQFFGPGTRLTVL.

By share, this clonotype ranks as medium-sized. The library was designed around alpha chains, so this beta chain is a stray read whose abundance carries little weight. CDR3 sequence: CASSVELWASGGNEQFF. CDR3 bases: TGTGCCAGCAGCGTAGAGCTTTGGGCTAGCGGGGGCAATGAGCAGTTCTTC. This chain links TRBV9 with TRBJ2-1, with 10 bases matching TRBD2. Losses at the gene ends were 0 bases for V and 6 bases for J; bases not matched to a gene: 9. The CDR3 spans 17 residues. Germline CDR1 reads SGDLS; CDR2 reads YYNGEE.

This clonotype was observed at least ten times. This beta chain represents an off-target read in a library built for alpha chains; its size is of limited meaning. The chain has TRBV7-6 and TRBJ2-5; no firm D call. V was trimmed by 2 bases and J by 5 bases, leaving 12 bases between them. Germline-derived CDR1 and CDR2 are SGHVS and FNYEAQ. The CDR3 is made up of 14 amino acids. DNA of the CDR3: TGTGCCAGCAGCTTATCCCCTTTAAGGGAGACCCAGTACTTC. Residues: CASSLSPLRETQYF.

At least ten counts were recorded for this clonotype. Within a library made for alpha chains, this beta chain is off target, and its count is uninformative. The CDR3 loop is CASSFQGGGSYEQYF. Written as DNA, the CDR3 is TGTGCCAGCAGCTTTCAGGGTGGGGGGTCCTACGAGCAGTACTTC. The chain is built from TRBV7-8 and TRBJ2-7; a possible D gene is TRBD2 (6 bases). The CDR3 covers 15 residues. Per germline, CDR1 SGHVS and CDR2 FQNEAQ. Trimming stripped 3 bases from V and 1 base from J, with 13 bases between.

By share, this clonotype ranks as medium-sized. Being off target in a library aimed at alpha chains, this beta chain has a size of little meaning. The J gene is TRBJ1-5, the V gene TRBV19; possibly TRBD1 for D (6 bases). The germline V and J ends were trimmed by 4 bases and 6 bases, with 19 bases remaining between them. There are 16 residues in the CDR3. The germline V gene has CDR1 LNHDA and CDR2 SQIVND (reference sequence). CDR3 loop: CASSRPQVQGSQPQHF. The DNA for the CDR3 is TGTGCCAGTAGTAGACCCCAGGTGCAGGGGAGTCAGCCCCAGCATTTT.